Presented here are 7 T cell receptor beta chains from one specimen sequenced in a study of graft-versus-host responses after intestinal transplantation. The repertoire was sequenced with immunoSEQ multiplex PCR; TCRdb's copy has only in-frame clones and lacks some. The table has tens of thousands of clones, approximately 94% seen once; the top ten hold roughly 0.2%. The antigens of these receptors remain unknown. The sample here was unstimulated CD4+ T cells sorted from spleen or lymph node cells, taken before transplant. These TCRs come from a human donor who was the organ donor for an intestinal transplant.

The CDR3 loop reads CASSQVFSGGALGLYNEQFF. CDR3 DNA sequence: TGCGCCAGCAGCCAAGTTTTTAGCGGGGGGGCCTTAGGACTGTACAATGAGCAGTTCTTC. V gene TRBV4-1 combines with J gene TRBJ2-1; 11 bases map to TRBD2. The V gene's germline CDR1 is MGHRA and CDR2 YSYEKL. After removal of 1 base from V and 4 bases from J, the junction contained 15 bases not matched to a gene. The CDR3 spans 20 residues.

The rearrangement uses TRBV9 and TRBJ1-6; D ambiguous. Germline CDR1 SGDLS, CDR2 YYNGEE. This CDR3 comprises 14 residues. The V gene lost 5 bases and the J gene lost 9 bases, with 15 bases spanning the gap. Written as DNA, the CDR3 is TGTGCCAGCAGTGCCGGACCCACCGGTTCACCCCTCCACTTT. Protein: CASSAGPTGSPLHF.

The table lists this clone with a count of one. The rearrangement links TRBV19 to TRBJ2-7; possible D gene TRBD2, 6 bases. V was shortened by 3 bases and J by 0 bases, with 6 bases between the two germline ends. There are 13 residues in the CDR3. CDR1 LNHDA and CDR2 SQIVND come from the germline V gene (reference sequence). This chain's CDR3 is CASSIGGSYEQYF. CDR3 nucleotides: TGTGCCAGTAGTATCGGGGGCTCCTACGAGCAGTACTTC.

V gene TRBV7-9 combines with J gene TRBJ2-6; perhaps TRBD2 as D (5 bases). The length of the CDR3 is 16 residues. In germline, CDR1 is SEHNR, CDR2 FQNEAQ (reference sequence). V was trimmed by 1 base and J by 2 bases, leaving 9 bases between them. The CDR3 DNA reads as TGTGCCAGCAGCTTAGGTTCCGGGGCTGGGGCCAACGTCCTGACTTTC. Translation: CASSLGSGAGANVLTF.

The V gene is TRBV28, the J gene TRBJ1-6; D might be TRBD1 (6 bases). Germline CDR1 and CDR2: MDHEN and SYDVKM. The CDR3 is made up of 16 amino acids. Between the trimmed V and J ends, which lost 5 bases and 0 bases, there was a span of 11 bases. The CDR3 spells CASSPTGSSYNSPLHF. CDR3 nucleotide sequence: TGTGCCAGCAGTCCCACAGGGAGCTCCTATAATTCACCCCTCCACTTT.

The V gene is TRBV6-1, the J gene TRBJ2-1, with 7 nucleotides matching TRBD2. Germline-derived CDR1 and CDR2 are MNHNS and SASEGT. The CDR3 sequence is 16 residues long. The V gene end was trimmed by 2 bases and the J gene end by 7 bases; junction bases not matched to a gene: 11. The CDR3 DNA is TGTGCCAGCAGTGAATTAGGGCGGGGGACTTCTAATGAGCAGTTCTTC. It encodes CASSELGRGTSNEQFF.

The chain couples TRBV7-2 to TRBJ2-7, with D perhaps assigned TRBD1 or TRBD2 (5 bases each). Germline-derived CDR1 and CDR2 are SGHTA and FQGNSA. V was trimmed by 5 bases and J by 0 bases, leaving 11 bases between them. CDR3 length: 14 amino acids. The CDR3 loop is CASSRMGVSYEQYF. CDR3 bases: TGTGCCAGCAGCCGTATGGGGGTCTCCTACGAGCAGTACTTC.